The clone carrying this T cell receptor beta chain was counted once. Antigen specificity is unknown. Prior to sequencing, the ViraFEST assay stimulated PBMC with viral peptide pools, which expanded the antigen-specific CD4+ T cells. Following a roughly eleven-day culture, CD4+ T cells were purified. The person's infection with SARS-CoV-2, confirmed by PCR, took place between March and December 2020. The CDR3 contains 15 residues. The trim removed 0 bases at V and 7 bases at J, leaving 3 bases unmatched. CDR1 and CDR2 from the germline V gene are SGHKS and YYEKEE (reference sequence). Repertoires were generated with immunoSEQ multiplex PCR, while TCRdb's copy carries only in-frame clones and drops some. This sample has about 45,000 clones; about 68% occur once, and the top ten carry about 32%. The data are from a study of vaccination effects on CD4 cells after COVID-19. Turning to the study itself: Sample collection from a couple of convalescent patients occurred 16 days and one week before vaccination. Broader study findings: Small numbers of convalescent patients limited the study. It also lacked early post-infection timepoints.

The chain joins TRBV5-5 to TRBJ1-4, with 10 bases fitting TRBD1. The clonotype was recovered from a human donor who had a prior SARS-CoV-2 infection. Source: CD4+ T cells from PBMCs cultured with a peptide pool, taken before COVID-19 vaccination. The CDR3 nucleotides are TGTGCCAGCAGCTTGGACGGGACAGGGGCTGAAAAACTGTTTTTT. Protein: CASSLDGTGAEKLFF.